This TCR beta chain was observed in a study of OX40 agonist ivuxolimab in advanced cancers. Germline V lookup: CDR1 SGHTA, CDR2 FQGTGA. This CDR3 spans 22 amino acids. V shed 2 bases, J shed 0 bases, and the junction held 19 bases outside the gene matches. Overall study findings and caveats: Expanded clones tended on average to be more numerous among CD8+ T cells than CD4+. The authors did not determine the antigen specificity of the expanded peripheral T cells. Dosing at 0.1 to 3.0 mg/kg was accompanied by clonal expansion of CD4+ and CD8+ blood T cells by week 6.

Clones were sequenced by immunoSEQ multiplex PCR, and TCRdb holds only the in-frame ones, with some missing. The sample has about 91,000 clones; around four fifths are singletons. This clone was detected only once. What it binds is unknown. The chain carries TRBV7-3 and TRBJ2-4; 10 bases match TRBD2. Source: CD4+ or CD8+ T cells sorted from blood, taken in a trial of the OX40 agonist ivuxolimab. The sequence derives from an adult with an advanced solid tumor such as melanoma, head and neck, liver or kidney cancer. The CDR3 DNA is TGTGCCAGCAGCTTATCCTGGGCTAGCGGGGGAGACATACTCCTAGCCAAAAACATTCAGTACTTC. This translates into CASSLSWASGGDILLAKNIQYF.